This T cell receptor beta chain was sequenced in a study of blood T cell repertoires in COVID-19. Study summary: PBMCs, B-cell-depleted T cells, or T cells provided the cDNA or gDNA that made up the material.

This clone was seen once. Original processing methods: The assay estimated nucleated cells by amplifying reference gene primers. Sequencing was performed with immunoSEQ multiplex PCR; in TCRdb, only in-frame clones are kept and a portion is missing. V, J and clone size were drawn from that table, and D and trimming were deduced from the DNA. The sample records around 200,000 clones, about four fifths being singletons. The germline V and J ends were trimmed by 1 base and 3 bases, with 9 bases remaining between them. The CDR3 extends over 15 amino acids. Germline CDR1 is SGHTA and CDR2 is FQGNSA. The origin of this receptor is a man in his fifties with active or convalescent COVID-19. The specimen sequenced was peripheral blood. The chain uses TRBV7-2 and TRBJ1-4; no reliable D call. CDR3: CASSLEPGPNEKLFF. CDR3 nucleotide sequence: TGTGCCAGCAGCTTAGAGCCAGGCCCTAATGAAAAACTGTTTTTT. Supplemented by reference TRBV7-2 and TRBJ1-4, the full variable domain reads GAGVSQSPSNKVTEKGKDVELRCDPISGHTALYWYRQSLGQGLEFLIYFQGNSAPDKSGLPSDRFSAERTGGSVSTLTIQRTQQEDSAVYLCASSLEPGPNEKLFFGSGTQLSVL.